Sequencing of this T cell receptor beta chain was carried out in a study of monozygotic twins with inflammatory bowel disease. For every TCR library, about 3,500 ng of total RNA was used. During cDNA synthesis, UMIs that each contained a 6-nucleotide sample barcode were added by means of template switching. Reprocessing the 5' RACE reads, TCRdb reports a single entry for every CDR3 protein and omits DNA. The table counts over 200,000 distinct CDR3 sequences; more than 7.5% lies in the top ten. For this clonotype: Its target is unknown.

General study results and limits: Findings did not support one strong IBD-associated signal or clonotype. Healthy twins shared more clonotypes with others than IBD patients, most markedly active ones.

CDR3 length equals 14 residues. Germline V CDR1 and CDR2: DFQATT, SNEGSKA (reference sequence). This chain uses TRBV20-1 with TRBJ2-1; TCRdb names TRBD1, which stays unverified in the absence of DNA. This receptor was taken from a human donor with ulcerative colitis or Crohn's disease, or a healthy co-twin of an affected twin (not recorded which). The sample was blood. The CDR3 sequence: CSARRWGGDNEQFF.